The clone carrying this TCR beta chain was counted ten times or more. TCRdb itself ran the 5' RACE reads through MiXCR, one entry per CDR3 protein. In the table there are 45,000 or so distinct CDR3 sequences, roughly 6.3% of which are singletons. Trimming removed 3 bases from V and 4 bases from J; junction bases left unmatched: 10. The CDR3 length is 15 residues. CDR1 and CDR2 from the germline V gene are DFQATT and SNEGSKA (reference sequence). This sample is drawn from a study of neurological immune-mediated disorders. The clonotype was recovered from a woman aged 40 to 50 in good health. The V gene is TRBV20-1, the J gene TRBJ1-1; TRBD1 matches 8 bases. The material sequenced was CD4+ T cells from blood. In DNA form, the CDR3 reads TGCAGTGCTAGCCGGGACAGGTTTGTAGGCACTGAAGCTTTCTTT. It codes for CSASRDRFVGTEAFF.